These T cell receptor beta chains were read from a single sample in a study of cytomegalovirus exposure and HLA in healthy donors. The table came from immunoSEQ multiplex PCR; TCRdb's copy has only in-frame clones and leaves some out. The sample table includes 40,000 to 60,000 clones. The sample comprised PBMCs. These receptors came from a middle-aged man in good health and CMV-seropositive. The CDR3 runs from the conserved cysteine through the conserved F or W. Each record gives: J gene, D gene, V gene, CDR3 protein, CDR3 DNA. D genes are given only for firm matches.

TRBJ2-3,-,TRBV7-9,CASSSDSPTDTQYF,TGTGCCAGCAGCTCGGACAGCCCCACAGATACGCAGTATTTT
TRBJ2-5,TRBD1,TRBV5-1,CASSLADRGGKETQYF,TGCGCCAGCAGCTTGGCCGACAGGGGCGGGAAGGAGACCCAGTACTTC
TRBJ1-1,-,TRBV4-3,CASSQRRGDTEAFF,TGCGCCAGCAGCCAAAGAAGGGGTGACACTGAAGCTTTCTTT
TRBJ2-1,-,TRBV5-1,CASSPQGIEQFF,TGCGCCAGCAGCCCACAGGGCATTGAGCAGTTCTTC
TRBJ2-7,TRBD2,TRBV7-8,CASSGGADFYEQYF,TGTGCCAGCTCGGGGGGGGCAGATTTTTACGAGCAGTACTTC
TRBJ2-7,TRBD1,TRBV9,CASSGSDREGYEQYF,TGTGCCAGCAGCGGGTCCGACAGGGAAGGGTACGAGCAGTACTTC
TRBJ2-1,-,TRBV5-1,CASSQTVGEQFF,TGCGCCAGCAGCCAGACAGTGGGTGAGCAGTTCTTC
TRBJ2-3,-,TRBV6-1,CASSRQEADTQYF,TGTGCCAGCAGTAGACAGGAGGCGGATACGCAGTATTTT
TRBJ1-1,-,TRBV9,CASSVGQDTEAFF,TGTGCCAGCAGCGTAGGACAGGACACTGAAGCTTTCTTT
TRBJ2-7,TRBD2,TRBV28,CASSSPLGGPSGGLYEQYF,TGTGCCAGCAGTTCCCCCCTGGGGGGACCTAGCGGGGGACTCTACGAGCAGTACTTC